This entry lists 4 T cell receptor beta chains sequenced from one sample in a study of cytomegalovirus exposure and HLA in healthy donors. The PCR had 60 Vbeta and 13 Jbeta primers. Assay used: immunoSEQ multiplex PCR; TCRdb lists only in-frame clones, some missing. The sample lists tens of thousands of clones; over 70% were seen once. Sample: PBMCs. These receptor sequences come from a male donor in good health and CMV-seropositive.

This clone came up a few times. This sequence joins TRBV25-1 and TRBJ1-1, with TRBD1 matching 8 bases. Trimming removed 5 bases from V and 5 bases from J; junction bases left unmatched: 7. There are 14 residues in the CDR3. CDR1 is MGHDK, CDR2 SYGVNS, per germline. CDR3 bases: TGTGCCAGCAGTACCGGACAGGGAGGGACTGAAGCTTTCTTT. Amino acids: CASSTGQGGTEAFF. Full variable domain (outside the CDR3, taken from reference TRBV25-1 and TRBJ1-1): EADIYQTPRYLVIGTGKKITLECSQTMGHDKMYWYQQDPGMELHLIHYSYGVNSTEKGDLSSESTVSRIRTEHFPLTLESARPSHTSQYLCASSTGQGGTEAFFGQGTRLTVV.

V gene TRBV5-4 combines with J gene TRBJ1-5, with unresolved D. The CDR3 spans 16 residues. CDR1 is SGHNT and CDR2 is YYREEE in the germline V gene (reference sequence). V shed 2 bases and J shed 2 bases, with 14 bases lying between them. CDR3 nucleotides: TGTGCCAGCAGCTTAGGAGGCAGCGGAGGCAATCAGCCCCAGCATTTT. It yields the protein CASSLGGSGGNQPQHF.

This chain connects TRBV6-1 to TRBJ2-1, with 7 bases aligning to TRBD1. CDR3 length equals 14 residues. The ends lost 7 bases at V and 0 bases at J; junction bases unmatched: 3. Per the germline V gene, CDR1 is MNHNS and CDR2 is SASEGT. CDR3 sequence (DNA): TGTGCCAGCACAGGGGGATACTCCTACAATGAGCAGTTCTTC. Translating gives CASTGGYSYNEQFF.

To note about this clone: The junction differs from germline at one of its ends, possibly a read error. The chain recombines TRBV7-9 with TRBJ2-7, with 11 bases lining up with TRBD1. The CDR3 totals 17 residues. In germline, CDR1 is SEHNR, CDR2 FQNEAQ (reference sequence). CDR3 loop: CSSSRGTGGLQSYEQYF. The CDR3 region has the DNA TGTTCCAGCAGCCGGGGGACAGGGGGGCTTCAGTCCTACGAGCAGTACTTC.